This T cell receptor beta chain emerged from a study of technical replicates of blood from a handful of donors. Here immunoSEQ multiplex PCR was the method, and the copy in TCRdb shows in-frame clones only, minus some. The table records about 74,000 clones, approximately 95% of them present only once. The origin of this receptor is a human donor in good health. Source material: T cells isolated from PBMCs.

CDR3 protein: CSVETAWGYTF. The CDR3 bases are TGCAGCGTTGAAACAGCTTGGGGCTACACCTTC. This chain uses TRBV29-1 with TRBJ1-2; no definite D call. Germline loops: CDR1 SQVTM, CDR2 ANQGSEA. This CDR3 is built from 11 residues. V was shortened by 2 bases and J by 8 bases, with 9 bases between the two germline ends.